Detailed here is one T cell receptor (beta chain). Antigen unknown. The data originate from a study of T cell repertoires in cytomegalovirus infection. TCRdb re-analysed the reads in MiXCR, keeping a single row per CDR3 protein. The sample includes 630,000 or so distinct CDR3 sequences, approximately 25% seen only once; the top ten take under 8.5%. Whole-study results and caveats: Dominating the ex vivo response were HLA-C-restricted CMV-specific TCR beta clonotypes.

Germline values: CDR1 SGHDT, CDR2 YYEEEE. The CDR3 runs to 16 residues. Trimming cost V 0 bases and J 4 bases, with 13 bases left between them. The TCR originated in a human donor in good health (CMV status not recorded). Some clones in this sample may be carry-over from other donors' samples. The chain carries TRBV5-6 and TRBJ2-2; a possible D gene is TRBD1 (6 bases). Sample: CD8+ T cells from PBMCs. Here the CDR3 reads CASSLEEQGPTGELFF. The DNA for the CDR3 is TGTGCCAGCAGCTTGGAAGAACAGGGACCCACCGGGGAGCTGTTTTTT.